The rows below give T cell receptor beta chains drawn from one sample of a study of T cells of healthy individuals. TCRdb called the 5' RACE reads again in MiXCR, with one record for every CDR3 protein. The sample lists about 96,000 distinct CDR3 sequences; approximately 15% were seen once. The receptors were gathered from a human donor in good health. CDR3s include the opening cysteine and the closing phenylalanine or tryptophan. D genes are given only for firm matches. Some rows have no size entry. The others give once, few or many, or a class for an expanded clone.

j_call d_call clone_size v_call cdr3_nt cdr3_aa
TRBJ2-6 TRBD1 NA TRBV28 TGTGCCAGCACCTCAACCGGGACAGGGGTCTCTGGGGCCAACGTCCTGACTTTC CASTSTGTGVSGANVLTF
TRBJ2-3 NA many TRBV5-1 TGCGCCAGCAGCGGGGAGACAGATACGCAGTATTTT CASSGETDTQYF
TRBJ1-1 NA many TRBV4-3 TGCGCCAGCAGCCAAGATCAGGCGAACACTGAAGCTTTCTTT CASSQDQANTEAFF
TRBJ1-3 NA many TRBV9 TGTGCCAGCAGCCCCGGTGGGCCCGGACGTGGAAACACCATATATTTT CASSPGGPGRGNTIYF
TRBJ2-6 TRBD1 NA TRBV12-3/TRBV12-4 TGTGCCAGCAGGGCGGGCAGGGGGCTAACTGGGGCCAACGTCCTGACTTTC CASRAGRGLTGANVLTF
TRBJ2-3 TRBD2 few TRBV20-1 TGCAGTGCTAGAGAGCATCCGGGACTAGTAGTGGATACGCAGTATTTT CSAREHPGLVVDTQYF
TRBJ1-6 NA many TRBV12-3/TRBV12-4 TGTGCCAGCAGTTTAGGGCAGTCTAATTCACCCCTCCACTTT CASSLGQSNSPLHF
TRBJ2-1 TRBD2 few TRBV9 TGTGCCAGCAGCGCTAGCGGGGGGACCAATGAGCAGTTCTTC CASSASGGTNEQFF
TRBJ2-1 NA NA TRBV4-1 TGCGCCAGCAGCCAAGCGTTGGGGCTAGCCAATGAGCAGTTCTTC CASSQALGLANEQFF
TRBJ2-5 NA few TRBV6-1 TGTGCCAGCAGTGTCCAAGGCAGGGCGATACAAGAGACCCAGTACTTC CASSVQGRAIQETQYF
TRBJ1-6 TRBD1 NA TRBV4-3 TGCGCCAGCAGCCAGGGGACAGGGCTTGATTCACCCCTCCACTTT CASSQGTGLDSPLHF
TRBJ2-5 TRBD2 few TRBV4-2 TGTGCCAGCAGCCAAGAGAGAGGCGGGAGGGGTGAGACCCAGTACTTC CASSQERGGRGETQYF
TRBJ1-5 NA many TRBV6-2/TRBV6-3 TGTGCCAGCAGTTACGAAGGAGGCCAGGTCGGTGGATCAAGGCAGCATTTT CASSYEGGQVGGSRQHF
TRBJ2-7 NA many TRBV28 TGTGCCAGCAGTTCACCGGGACAAGGCAAATACGAGCAGTACTTC CASSSPGQGKYEQYF
TRBJ1-4 NA NA TRBV5-6 TGTGCCAGCAGCGATGGGACTTTCCAGCTTGGTGAAAAACTGTTTTTT CASSDGTFQLGEKLFF
TRBJ2-2 NA few TRBV5-5 TGTGCCAGCAGCTTGTTACGGGGTGGAGGCACCGGGGAGCTGTTTTTT CASSLLRGGGTGELFF
TRBJ2-1 NA few TRBV29-1 TGCAGCGTCGAGGGGGGTGGCAATGAGCAGTTCTTC CSVEGGGNEQFF
TRBJ2-1 TRBD2 NA TRBV2 TGTGCCAGCAGTGAAGGAAGCGGGGGTTACAATGAGCAGTTCTTC CASSEGSGGYNEQFF
TRBJ2-5 NA NA TRBV9 TGTGCCAGCAGCGTAGCTACGAAAGAGACCCAGTACTTC CASSVATKETQYF
TRBJ1-3 NA few TRBV9 TGTGCCAGCAGCGTAGATGGCAGGGCCTCTGGAAACACCATATATTTT CASSVDGRASGNTIYF
TRBJ2-1 TRBD2 NA TRBV7-2 TGTGCCAGCAGCTCTAGCGGGGCGACCTACAATGAGCAGTTCTTC CASSSSGATYNEQFF
TRBJ1-1 TRBD1 NA TRBV15 TGTGCCACCAGCAGAGTGAGTGACAGGGACACTGAAGCTTTCTTT CATSRVSDRDTEAFF
TRBJ1-2 TRBD1 many TRBV20-1 TGCAGTGCTATAGACAGGGAGCACTATGGCTACACCTTC CSAIDREHYGYTF